This T cell receptor (beta chain) was recorded in a study of OX40 agonist ivuxolimab in advanced cancers. Across the whole study: Prior therapy, whether anti-PD-1, anti-PD-L1 or anti-CTLA-4, was allowed, and 30% to 40% had some.

This clone was seen a single time. As yet, its antigen is unknown. Study findings and constraints: Some of the nonresponding patients also showed low levels of normalized T-cell clonal expansion. Antigen targets of the expanded peripheral T cells went undetermined.

The V gene's germline CDR1 is LNHDA and CDR2 SQIVND (reference sequence). The CDR3 sequence is 11 residues long. Trimming removed 9 bases from V and 11 bases from J, with 15 bases in between. Sequenced by immunoSEQ multiplex PCR; TCRdb stores in-frame clones only, minus some. The sample records around 80,000 clones, 65% to 85% being singletons. The receptor was derived from an adult with an advanced solid tumor such as melanoma, head and neck, liver or kidney cancer. Material: CD4+ or CD8+ T cells sorted from blood, obtained in a trial of the OX40 agonist ivuxolimab. J is TRBJ2-3 and V is TRBV19, with D unclear. The CDR3 sequence is CASSSAPEQYF. CDR3 bases: TGTGCCAGCTCCAGCGCCCCCGAGCAGTATTTT.